The source of this TCR beta chain is a study of PD-L1 blockade in urothelial cancer. For the study at large: In 2014 therapy began: atezolizumab 1,200 mg intravenously every 3 weeks. Blood yielded a median of approximately 150,000 T cells per sample.

By share, this clone ranks as medium-sized. TCRdb's copy holds only in-frame clones and misses some; the assay was immunoSEQ multiplex PCR. Among about 43,000 clones listed, around 89% were seen once. The ends lost 2 bases at V and 4 bases at J; junction bases unmatched: 15. Germline CDR1 MGHRA, CDR2 YSYEKL. The CDR3 contains 19 residues. The TCR originated in an older woman with urothelial cancer. Here the sequenced sample was PBMCs, taken around atezolizumab (anti-PD-L1) treatment. The chain employs TRBV4-1 and TRBJ2-7; 12 bases are shared with TRBD2. DNA of the CDR3: TGCGCCAGCAGCCAATACTACGGGCCGGGACTAGCGGGCCCGTACGAGCAGTACTTC. Translated, it gives CASSQYYGPGLAGPYEQYF.